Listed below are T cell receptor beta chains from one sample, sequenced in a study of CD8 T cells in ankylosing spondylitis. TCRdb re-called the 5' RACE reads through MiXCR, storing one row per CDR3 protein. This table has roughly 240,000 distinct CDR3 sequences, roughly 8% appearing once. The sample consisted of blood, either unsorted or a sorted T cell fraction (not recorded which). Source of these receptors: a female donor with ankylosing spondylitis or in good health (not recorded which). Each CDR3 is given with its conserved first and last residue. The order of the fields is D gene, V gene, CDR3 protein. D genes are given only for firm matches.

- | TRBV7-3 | CASSRLRREGYNEQFF
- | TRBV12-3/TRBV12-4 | CASRSDTLGGSYNEQFF
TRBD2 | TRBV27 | CASRPSSGRPYNEQFF
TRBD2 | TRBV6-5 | CASSNGLAGDTSKETQYF
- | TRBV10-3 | CAITEGTASGNTIYF
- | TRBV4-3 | CASSQDEGPGTEAFF
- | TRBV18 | CASSPPGAGNEQFF
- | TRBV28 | CASRQGSETQYF
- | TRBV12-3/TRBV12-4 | CASSATVRGTEAFF
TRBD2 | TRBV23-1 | CASSLGTSGIAEQFF
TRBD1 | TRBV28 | CASTVDRVVLQPQHF
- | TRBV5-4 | CASSLTGGGEKLFF
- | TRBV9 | CASSVSAIPSYEQYF
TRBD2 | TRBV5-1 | CASSLGQTSGHGQFF
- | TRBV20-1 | CSAREELGYEQYF
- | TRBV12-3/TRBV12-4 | CASSSRLAQFF
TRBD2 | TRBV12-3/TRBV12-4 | CASSLTSGRASEQYF
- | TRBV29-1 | CSVLHGEQYF
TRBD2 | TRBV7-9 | CASSWPFTGRANEQFF
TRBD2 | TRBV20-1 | CSASKTRAGGYEQYF
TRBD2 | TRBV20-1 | CSIAGGAYNEQFF
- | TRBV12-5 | CASGLAFAGSYNEQFF
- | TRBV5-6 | CASSPYREEAFF
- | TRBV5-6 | CASSFDGNTIYF
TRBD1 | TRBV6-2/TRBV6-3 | CASDRARNQPQHF
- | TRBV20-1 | CSAPNRDKSYYGYTF
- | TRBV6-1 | CASSLQLAKNIQYF
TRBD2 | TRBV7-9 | CASELGLAEPYEQYF
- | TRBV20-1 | CSALQGGTLSYNEQFF
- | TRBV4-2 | CASSQGGFYGYTF
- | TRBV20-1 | CSASSLASGGYEQYF
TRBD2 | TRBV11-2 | CASSLEVGLAASSYNEQFF
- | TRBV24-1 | CATSALRGERDEQFF
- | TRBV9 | CASSVGGVHEQYF